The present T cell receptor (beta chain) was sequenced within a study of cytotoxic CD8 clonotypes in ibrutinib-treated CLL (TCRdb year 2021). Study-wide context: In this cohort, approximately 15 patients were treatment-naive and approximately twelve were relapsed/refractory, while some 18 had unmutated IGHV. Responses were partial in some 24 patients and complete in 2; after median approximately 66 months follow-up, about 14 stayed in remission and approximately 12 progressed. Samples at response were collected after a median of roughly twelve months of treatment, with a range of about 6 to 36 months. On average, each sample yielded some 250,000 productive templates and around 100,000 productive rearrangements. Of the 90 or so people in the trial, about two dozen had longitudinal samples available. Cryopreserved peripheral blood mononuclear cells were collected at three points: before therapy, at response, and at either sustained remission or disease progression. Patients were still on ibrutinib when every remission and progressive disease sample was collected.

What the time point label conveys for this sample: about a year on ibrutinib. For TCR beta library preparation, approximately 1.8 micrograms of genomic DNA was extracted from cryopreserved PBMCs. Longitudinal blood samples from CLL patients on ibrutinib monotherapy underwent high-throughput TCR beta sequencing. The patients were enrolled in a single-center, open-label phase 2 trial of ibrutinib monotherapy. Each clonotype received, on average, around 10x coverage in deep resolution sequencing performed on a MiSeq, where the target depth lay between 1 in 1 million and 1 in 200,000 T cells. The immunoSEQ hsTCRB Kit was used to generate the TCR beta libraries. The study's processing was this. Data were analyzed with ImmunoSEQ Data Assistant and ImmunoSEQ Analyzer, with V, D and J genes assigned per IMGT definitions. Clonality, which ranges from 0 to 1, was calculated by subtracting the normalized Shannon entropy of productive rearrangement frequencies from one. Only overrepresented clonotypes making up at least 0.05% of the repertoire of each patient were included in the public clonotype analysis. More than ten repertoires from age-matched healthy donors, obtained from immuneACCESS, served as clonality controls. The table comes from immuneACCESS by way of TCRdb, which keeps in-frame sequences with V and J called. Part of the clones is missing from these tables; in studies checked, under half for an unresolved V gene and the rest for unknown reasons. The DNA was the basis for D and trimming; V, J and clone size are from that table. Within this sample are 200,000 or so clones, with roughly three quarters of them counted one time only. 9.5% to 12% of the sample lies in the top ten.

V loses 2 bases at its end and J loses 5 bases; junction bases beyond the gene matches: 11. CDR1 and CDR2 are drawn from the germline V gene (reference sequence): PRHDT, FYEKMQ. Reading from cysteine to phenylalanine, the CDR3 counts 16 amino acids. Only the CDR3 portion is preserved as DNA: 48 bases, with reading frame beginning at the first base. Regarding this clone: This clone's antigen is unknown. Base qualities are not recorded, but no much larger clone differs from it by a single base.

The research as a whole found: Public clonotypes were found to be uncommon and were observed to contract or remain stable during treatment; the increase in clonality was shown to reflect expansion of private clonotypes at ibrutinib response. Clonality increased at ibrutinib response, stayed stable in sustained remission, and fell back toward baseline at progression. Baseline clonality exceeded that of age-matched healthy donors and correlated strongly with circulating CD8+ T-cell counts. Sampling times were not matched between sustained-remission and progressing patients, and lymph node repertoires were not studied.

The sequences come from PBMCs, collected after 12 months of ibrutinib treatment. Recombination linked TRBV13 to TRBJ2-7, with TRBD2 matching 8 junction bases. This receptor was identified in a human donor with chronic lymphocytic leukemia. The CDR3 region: CASSLNAGAGVNEQYF. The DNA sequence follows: TGTGCCAGCAGCTTAAACGCGGGAGCGGGAGTTAACGAGCAGTACTTC.